This entry lists 8 T cell receptor beta chains sequenced from one sample in a study of blood T cell repertoires in COVID-19. The repertoire was sequenced with immunoSEQ multiplex PCR; TCRdb's copy has only in-frame clones and lacks some. Here the sample spans 140,000 to 150,000 clones, approximately 80% being singletons. Sequenced input: peripheral blood. Receptors originate from a woman aged 55-75 years with acute or convalescent COVID-19.

The chain has TRBV5-1 and TRBJ2-7; D gene unclear. CDR1 SGHRS and CDR2 YFSETQ come from the germline V gene. V was shortened by 1 base and J by 9 bases, with 17 bases between the two germline ends. There are 14 residues in the CDR3. CDR3 bases: TGCGCCAGCAGCTTGCGGCAGGAAATTGGGCGGCAGTACTTC. As protein: CASSLRQEIGRQYF.

The chain employs TRBV7-8 and TRBJ1-1, with 7 bases fitting TRBD1. Unmatched junction bases numbered 6, after V lost 5 bases and J lost 0 bases. There are 15 residues in the CDR3. Germline V gives CDR1 SGHVS, CDR2 FQNEAQ. The CDR3 DNA follows: TGTGCCAGCAGCCGAGCAGGGGGTTTGAACACTGAAGCTTTCTTT. This translates into CASSRAGGLNTEAFF.

The chain joins TRBV7-6 to TRBJ1-1; no reliable D call. CDR3 length: 15 amino acids. The V end was cut by 3 bases, the J end by 0 bases, with 11 bases between. Per the germline V gene, CDR1 is SGHVS and CDR2 is FNYEAQ. Here the CDR3 DNA reads TGTGCCAGCAGCTTGGGAGGCGCAGTGAACACTGAAGCTTTCTTT. This encodes CASSLGGAVNTEAFF.

A few counts support this clone. J is TRBJ1-2 and V is TRBV3-1 (or the pseudogene TRBV3-2); D call uncertain. V shed 7 bases and J shed 2 bases, with 14 bases lying between them. This CDR3 spans 14 amino acids. The germline V gene has CDR1 LGHDT and CDR2 YNNKEL (reference sequence). The CDR3 protein is CASTPGARNYGYTF. In DNA, the CDR3 is TGTGCCAGCACCCCGGGTGCGAGGAACTATGGCTACACCTTC.

The chain has TRBV2 and TRBJ2-1; no clear D gene. Trimming removed 7 bases at V and 6 bases at J, with 7 bases between. Looked up from germline, CDR1 is SNHLY and CDR2 is FYNNEI. CDR3 size: 11 residues. CDR3 DNA sequence: TGTGCCAGCACCCGGGTCAATGAGCAGTTCTTC. This translates into CASTRVNEQFF.

This chain joins TRBV6-5 and TRBJ1-1; TRBD1 matches at 9 bases. J lost 8 bases, V lost 6 bases, and 10 bases had no gene match. The CDR3 length is 14 residues. CDR1 is MNHEY, CDR2 SVGAGI, per germline. CDR3 residues: CASRAGTGMKEAFF. CDR3 DNA sequence: TGTGCCAGCAGGGCCGGGACAGGGATGAAAGAAGCTTTCTTT.

J is TRBJ2-4 and V is TRBV5-6; the D is unclear. The CDR3 totals 16 residues. Germline V lookup: CDR1 SGHDT, CDR2 YYEEEE. Trimming pared 1 base from V and 0 bases from J, leaving 11 bases between. CDR3 amino acids: CASSLWANLAKNIQYF. CDR3 sequence (DNA): TGTGCCAGCAGCTTGTGGGCCAATCTAGCCAAAAACATTCAGTACTTC.

The chain uses TRBV19 and TRBJ2-1; TRBD1 aligns across 8 bases. Unmatched junction bases numbered 9, after V lost 6 bases and J lost 8 bases. CDR1 and CDR2 from the germline V gene are LNHDA and SQIVND (reference sequence). The CDR3 sequence is 14 residues long. The CDR3 here is CASSRTGKYDEQFF. The CDR3 nucleotides read TGTGCCAGTAGCCGGACAGGGAAGTACGATGAGCAGTTCTTC.